This T cell receptor beta chain came from a study of neoadjuvant nivolumab and ipilimumab in lung cancer. Generated by immunoSEQ multiplex PCR, the TCRdb table keeps only in-frame clones and is missing some. This repertoire shows about 13,000 clones, less than 75% found once; its top ten account for under 30%. This CDR3 comprises 13 residues. CDR1 is MGHDK and CDR2 is SYGVNS in the germline V gene. V was shortened by 3 bases and J by 1 base, with 6 bases between the two germline ends. Study conclusions and caveats: Resected-tumor TCR richness correlated positively with pretherapy blood richness. Compared with tumor-adjacent uninvolved lung, resected tumors showed greater richness and clonality.

This clone occurred a few times. The target antigen is unknown. The clonotype was recovered from an adult with non-small cell lung cancer. The source material was peripheral blood, sampled after neoadjuvant nivolumab, alone or with ipilimumab, at or shortly before surgery. The chain joins TRBV25-1 to TRBJ1-2; D gene unclear. For the CDR3, the DNA is TGTGCCAGCAGTGACAGTCTTAACTATGGCTACACCTTC. Translating it yields CASSDSLNYGYTF.